The 23 T cell receptor beta chains listed next were all sequenced from one sample in a study of vaccination effects on CD4 cells after COVID-19 (dated 2022 in TCRdb). After approximately 11 days of culture, CD4+ T cells were isolated with the EasySep CD4+ T cell isolation kit. Convalescent patients had PCR-confirmed SARS-CoV-2 infection between March and December 2020, before Alpha, Beta and Delta variants emerged in the United States. Each participant got two doses of an mRNA SARS-CoV-2 vaccine, either BNT162b2 or mRNA-1273. The library was prepared using the immunoSEQ multiplex PCR assay. Here the immuneACCESS table is served through TCRdb, limited to in-frame sequences with V and J called. Missing clones are a known gap in these copies; in checked studies unresolved V genes cover under half, and the rest lacks a known reason. The sample table shows some 46,000 clones, and approximately 82% are seen once. Of the sample, 3.6% falls within the top ten clones.

Antigens for these TCRs are unknown. The specimen comprised CD4+ T cells from PBMCs cultured without peptide, sampled after COVID-19 vaccination. The receptors shown here come from a human donor who had a prior SARS-CoV-2 infection.

As for this clone: The junction does not match germline at one end; this may be a read error. The V call is TRBV7-7, the J call TRBJ2-5; 9 bases map to TRBD2. Per germline, CDR1 SSHAT and CDR2 FNYEAQ (reference sequence). The CDR3 consists of 13 residues. The CDR3 here is CASSPTSGTSKYF. In nucleotides, the CDR3 is TGTGCTAGCAGTCCTACTTCGGGGACTAGCAAGTACTTC.

The chain is built from TRBV3-1 (or the pseudogene TRBV3-2) and TRBJ2-3, with 11 bases fitting TRBD1. With 9 bases clipped from V and 4 bases from J, the junction kept 3 bases outside the gene matches. CDR1 and CDR2 (germline): LGHDT, YNNKEL (reference sequence). The CDR3 contains 13 residues. The CDR3 is CASWDRGADTQYF. The CDR3 DNA is TGTGCCAGTTGGGACAGGGGGGCAGATACGCAGTATTTT.

This clone was observed a single time. The chain joins TRBV2 to TRBJ1-2, with D hard to call. Germline V lookup: CDR1 SNHLY, CDR2 FYNNEI. The CDR3 spans 14 residues. V was cut by 2 bases and J by 4 bases, with 11 bases left in between. The CDR3 DNA reads TGTGCCAGCAGTGAATATATAGGCCGCTATGGCTACACCTTC. It specifies CASSEYIGRYGYTF.

This clone was recorded only once. The chain couples TRBV6-5 to TRBJ2-7; D gene ambiguous. The V gene lost 5 bases and the J gene lost 5 bases, with 10 bases spanning the gap. The CDR3 contains 12 residues. The germline gives CDR1 MNHEY, CDR2 SVGAGI. The CDR3 loop reads CASSLSRDEQYF. The CDR3 DNA is TGTGCCAGCAGTCTCAGTCGGGACGAGCAGTACTTC.

This chain joins TRBV28 and TRBJ1-2; no definite D call. The CDR3 consists of 14 residues. The V gene lost 1 base and the J gene lost 8 bases, with 14 bases spanning the gap. From germline, CDR1 is MDHEN and CDR2 SYDVKM. CDR3 sequence (DNA): TGTGCCAGCAGTTTATTCGAGGCGCGCGGGGGCTACACCTTC. Its protein is CASSLFEARGGYTF.

The V call is TRBV6-2 or TRBV6-3, the J call TRBJ2-5, with D unresolved. The V gene's germline CDR1 is MNHEY and CDR2 SVGEGT. The V end lost 0 bases, the J end lost 5 bases, and 1 base lay between the germline ends. This CDR3 region has 11 residues. The CDR3 sequence is CASSYSETQYF. CDR3 nucleotides: TGTGCCAGCAGTTACTCGGAGACCCAGTACTTC.

This clone was counted a few times. This chain uses TRBV4-1 with TRBJ2-6, with 7 bases that match TRBD2. The CDR3 totals 18 residues. V shed 1 base and J 0 bases; nucleotides not matched to a gene: 6. Germline CDR1 and CDR2: MGHRA and YSYEKL. The chain's CDR3 is CASSQVIAGFSGANVLTF. The CDR3 DNA reads TGCGCCAGCAGCCAAGTGATAGCGGGCTTCTCTGGGGCCAACGTCCTGACTTTC.

The CDR3 nucleotides are TGTGCTAGTGGTTTATTTCTGGGGAGCTCCTATAATTCACCCCTCCACTTT. It is translated as CASGLFLGSSYNSPLHF. This chain links TRBV12-5 with TRBJ1-6; D is unresolved. Trimming stripped 3 bases from V and 0 bases from J, with 12 bases between. Germline V CDR1 and CDR2: LGHNT, FRNRAP. CDR3 length equals 17 residues. The full variable domain, rest sourced from reference TRBV12-5 and TRBJ1-6, is DARVTQTPRHKVTEMGQEVTMRCQPILGHNTVFWYRQTMMQGLELLAYFRNRAPLDDSGMPKDRFSAEMPDATLATLKIQPSEPRDSAVYFCASGLFLGSSYNSPLHFGNGTRLTVT.

This clone was detected once. J is TRBJ2-1 and V is TRBV6-2 or TRBV6-3; D call uncertain. Trimming stripped 0 bases from V and 2 bases from J, with 17 bases between. The CDR3 length is 18 residues. Germline lookup yields CDR1 MNHEY and CDR2 SVGEGT. The CDR3 here is CASSYSFEATSAYNEQFF. In nucleotides, the CDR3 is TGTGCCAGCAGTTACTCGTTCGAGGCTACAAGTGCCTACAATGAGCAGTTCTTC.

The chain is built from TRBV6-6 and TRBJ1-1; tentative D call: TRBD1 (5 bases). Trimming cost V 3 bases and J 6 bases, with 11 bases left between them. Germline values: CDR1 MNHNY, CDR2 SVGAGI (reference sequence). CDR3 size: 13 residues. The CDR3: CASSYNRDAEAFF. CDR3 sequence (DNA): TGTGCCAGCAGTTATAACCGGGACGCTGAAGCTTTCTTT.

This sequence joins TRBV7-9 and TRBJ2-1; 8 bases are a match to TRBD1. The CDR3 has 15 residues. After removal of 5 bases from V and 3 bases from J, the junction contained 6 bases not matched to a gene. Germline CDR1 and CDR2: SEHNR and FQNEAQ (reference sequence). The CDR3 loop is CASSQGTGGYNEQFF. Written as DNA, the CDR3 is TGTGCCAGCAGCCAGGGGACAGGAGGCTACAATGAGCAGTTCTTC.

The chain is built from TRBV5-1 and TRBJ1-5, with 10 bases aligning to TRBD1. Germline CDR1 SGHRS, CDR2 YFSETQ. The V gene end was trimmed by 3 bases and the J gene end by 7 bases; junction bases not matched to a gene: 13. The CDR3 has 17 residues. The chain's CDR3 is CASSWPEGQGMRQPQHF. The DNA for the CDR3 is TGCGCCAGCAGCTGGCCTGAGGGACAGGGGATGCGGCAGCCCCAGCATTTT.

The V and J genes are TRBV21-1 and TRBJ2-1. TRBV21-1 is classified as a pseudogene. The CDR3 loop spans 16 amino acids. The CDR3 DNA is TGTGCCAGCCTCGTTGGCGACCTGAGCTCCTACAATGAGCAGTTCTTC. It translates to CASLVGDLSSYNEQFF.

The rearrangement joins TRBV19 to TRBJ1-1; D gene uncertain. Germline V lookup: CDR1 LNHDA, CDR2 SQIVND (reference sequence). The CDR3 consists of 13 residues. V shed 3 bases and J shed 2 bases, with 7 bases lying between them. The CDR3 DNA is TGTGCCAGTAGTATCCTTCCTAACACTGAAGCTTTCTTT. Amino acid sequence: CASSILPNTEAFF.

V and J are TRBV7-3 and TRBJ2-1; 8 nucleotides align to TRBD2. V was pared by 2 bases and J by 9 bases, with 6 bases of the junction left unmatched. CDR1 and CDR2 (germline): SGHTA, FQGTGA. The CDR3 covers 14 residues. The CDR3 reads CASSLRGGVGEQFF. The CDR3 coding sequence is TGTGCCAGCAGCTTACGGGGGGGGGTTGGTGAGCAGTTCTTC.

This clone was recorded only once. The chain has TRBV30 and TRBJ1-5, with D possibly matching TRBD1 (5 bases). CDR1 and CDR2 (germline): GTSNPN, SVGIG (reference sequence). V was cut by 2 bases and J by 2 bases, with 13 bases left in between. The CDR3 runs 15 residues. The CDR3 region has the DNA TGTGCCTGGAGTCTGTCGGGGGGGGGCAATCAGCCCCAGCATTTT. Translation gives CAWSLSGGGNQPQHF.

The rearrangement uses TRBV18 and TRBJ1-2; tentative D call: TRBD1 (6 bases). V lost 2 bases, J lost 6 bases, and 16 bases lay in between. The CDR3 consists of 15 residues. Germline V gene data show CDR1 as KGHSH and CDR2 as LQKENI. As DNA, the CDR3 is TGTGCCAGCTCACCAATTGCAGGGGCGAATAATGGCTACACCTTC. Amino acids: CASSPIAGANNGYTF.

The V gene is TRBV2, the J gene TRBJ2-7; D unclear. Germline V CDR1 and CDR2: SNHLY, FYNNEI. This CDR3 comprises 13 residues. V was clipped by 0 bases and J by 6 bases, with 9 bases between them. The CDR3 region has the DNA TGTGCCAGCAGTGAAGCGGGGTACAGCGAGCAGTACTTC. Translation: CASSEAGYSEQYF.

V gene TRBV25-1 combines with J gene TRBJ2-5; either TRBD1 or TRBD2 may fit D (5 bases each). Trimming pared 4 bases from V and 2 bases from J, leaving 23 bases between. The length of the CDR3 is 18 residues. CDR1 MGHDK and CDR2 SYGVNS come from the germline V gene. The CDR3 DNA is TGTGCCAGCAGTGCTTCCGGGACGGCGAACGATCTACAAGAGACCCAGTACTTC. This codes for CASSASGTANDLQETQYF.

The genes are TRBV19 and TRBJ1-5, with D tentatively TRBD1 (5 bases). Trimming removed 5 bases at V and 2 bases at J, with 7 bases between. Germline CDR1 and CDR2: LNHDA and SQIVND (reference sequence). This CDR3 comprises 13 residues. CDR3: CASSGGGNQPQHF. DNA of the CDR3: TGTGCCAGTAGTGGGGGGGGCAATCAGCCCCAGCATTTT.

The rearrangement uses TRBV3-1 (or the pseudogene TRBV3-2) and TRBJ2-7; D unresolved. The CDR3 contains 13 residues. V gave up 0 bases and J gave up 2 bases, with 5 bases separating them. Germline CDR1 LGHDT, CDR2 YNNKEL (reference sequence). DNA for the CDR3: TGTGCCAGCAGCCAAGATGGCCCCTACGAGCAGTACTTC. It specifies CASSQDGPYEQYF.

The chain joins TRBV18 to TRBJ2-5, with D possibly TRBD2 on 5 matching bases. The CDR3 has 13 residues. V was trimmed by 5 bases and J by 7 bases, leaving 14 bases between them. Germline CDR1 KGHSH, CDR2 LQKENI. This chain's CDR3 is CASSGPTRGTQYF. DNA for the CDR3: TGTGCCAGCTCAGGACCGACCCGGGGGACCCAGTACTTC.

CDR3 in DNA: TGTGCCAGCAGCAGGCGGACAGGGCGCTCCTACGAGCAGTACTTC. Its translation is CASSRRTGRSYEQYF. The chain combines TRBV5-6 with TRBJ2-7, with 8 bases that match TRBD1. J was trimmed by 0 bases and V by 4 bases; bases with no gene match: 6. The CDR3 is 15 residues long. From germline, CDR1 is SGHDT and CDR2 YYEEEE.